This record covers a single TCR beta chain. Its antigen is unidentified. The sample is drawn from a study of T cell repertoires in cytomegalovirus infection. Whole-study findings and limits: Of the TCR beta families, the public ones yielded a cumulative frequency that identified carriers of CMV plus the relevant HLA. HLA-C-restricted CMV clonotypes gave the most frequent clonotype in two of eight donors.

One entry per CDR3 protein results from TCRdb running MiXCR on the reads. The sample lists roughly 990,000 distinct CDR3 sequences; approximately 31% were seen once. V lost 5 bases, J lost 3 bases, and 13 bases lay in between. The CDR3 has 14 amino acids. From germline, CDR1 is MNHEY and CDR2 SMNVEV (reference sequence). The receptor's source is a human donor in good health (CMV status not recorded). Some clones in this sample may be carry-over from other donors' samples. The chain couples TRBV27 to TRBJ1-1, with D perhaps TRBD1 (6 bases). The sample was cultured CD8+ T cells from PBMCs, taken from culture after CMV antigen stimulation. The DNA for the CDR3 is TGTGCCAGCAGTGTAGGACAGCTCTACACTGAAGCTTTCTTT. Protein: CASSVGQLYTEAFF.